Below, 29 T cell receptor beta chains from the same sample are listed, as sequenced in a study of glioma-infiltrating T cells. Using RNA template, CDR3s of TCR alpha and beta were amplified with iRepertoire arm-PCR. TCRdb itself ran the multiplex PCR reads through MiXCR, one entry per CDR3 protein. Of 300,000 to 450,000 distinct CDR3 sequences in the sample, 41% are singletons; the top ten hold around 11%. Sequencing input: glioma tissue, nonneoplastic brain tissue, or PBMCs (not recorded which). These receptors all stem from a human donor with low-grade glioma or glioblastoma, undergoing nonglioma brain surgery, or in good health (not recorded which).

This clonotype was seen ten or more times. J is TRBJ1-5 and V is TRBV6-2 or TRBV6-3; TRBD1 is a possible D gene (5 bases). CDR1 and CDR2 from the germline V gene are MNHEY and SVGEGT. V dropped 5 bases and J dropped 3 bases, with 11 bases sitting between them. The CDR3 contains 14 residues. CDR3: CASSRRDANQPQHF. The CDR3 coding sequence is TGTGCCAGCAGTCGGCGGGACGCCAATCAGCCCCAGCATTTT.

This clonotype was detected ten times or more. The J gene is TRBJ2-4, the V gene TRBV7-2; the D gene could be TRBD1 or TRBD2 (5 bases each). The V and J ends lost 3 bases and 0 bases respectively, with 15 bases between them. The CDR3 runs to 17 residues. CDR1 is SGHTA, CDR2 FQGNSA, per germline. CDR3 in amino acids: CASSFDPSGLAKNIQYF. In DNA form, the CDR3 reads TGTGCCAGCAGCTTCGATCCTTCGGGGCTAGCCAAAAACATTCAGTACTTC.

This clonotype came up a few times. A read error may produce the germline difference seen at one junction end. V is TRBV28 and J is TRBJ1-1; 8 positions match TRBD1. Germline CDR1 reads MDHEN; CDR2 reads SYDVKM. CDR3 size: 13 residues. CDR3 sequence (DNA): TGTGCCAGCAGTCTTTGGGACAGGTCGCGGTTTCTCTTT. Protein: CASSLWDRSRFLF.

As concerns this clonotype: With a much larger clone just one base away, this may be a read error. CDR3 coding DNA: TGTGCCAGCAGACTAGCGGGGCAAGAGGCCCAGTACTTC. Encoded protein: CASRLAGQEAQYF. The chain uses TRBV27 and TRBJ2-5; 10 bases map to TRBD2. CDR1 is MNHEY, CDR2 SMNVEV, per germline (reference sequence). This CDR3 region has 13 residues.

A remark on this clonotype: At one end the junction does not follow the germline gene, possibly because of a read error. V is TRBV6-6 and J is TRBJ1-5; no firm D call. Germline V gives CDR1 MNHNY, CDR2 SVGAGI (reference sequence). This CDR3 region has 12 residues. CDR3 bases: TGTGCCATCAGTCCCGGCAATCAGCGCCAGCATTTT. Translation: CAISPGNQRQHF.

This clonotype is a singleton in its sample. In DNA, the CDR3 is TGCAGTGCTAGTCTAGATACCAAAAACATTCAGTACTTC. Its translation: CSASLDTKNIQYF. This chain connects TRBV20-1 to TRBJ2-4; D is unclear. The germline CDR1 and CDR2 sequences are DFQATT and SNEGSKA (reference sequence). The germline V and J ends were trimmed by 3 bases and 2 bases, with 8 bases remaining between them. This CDR3 has 13 residues.

The CDR3 coding sequence is TGTGCCAGCAACGAAGGGCCTAGTGTCGTGAATGAGCAGTTCTTC. Its translation is CASNEGPSVVNEQFF. The rearrangement uses TRBV12-3 or TRBV12-4 and TRBJ2-1; D is unresolved. The CDR3 runs 15 residues. Trimming left V 7 bases short and J 7 bases short, with 20 bases between.

This clonotype was counted at least ten times. The rearrangement joins TRBV27 to TRBJ2-7; D possibly corresponds to TRBD1 (5 bases). Trimming removed 3 bases from V and 4 bases from J, with 16 bases in between. There are 15 residues in the CDR3. Looked up from germline, CDR1 is MNHEY and CDR2 is SMNVEV (reference sequence). CDR3 coding DNA: TGTGCCAGCAGTTTGTTTCAAGGGGCCGGGTACGAGCAGTACTTC. The encoded protein is CASSLFQGAGYEQYF.

The chain employs TRBV15 and TRBJ2-1, with TRBD2 matching over 7 bases. This CDR3 is 15 amino acids long. The V gene's germline CDR1 is LNHNV and CDR2 YYDKDF (reference sequence). V dropped 3 bases and J dropped 6; count of bases not matched to a gene: 8. In DNA form, the CDR3 reads TGTGCCACCAGCAGGGAAGGGAGGGCGGTCAATGAGCAGTTCTTC. Translation gives CATSREGRAVNEQFF.

The sample holds many counts of this clonotype. The chain carries TRBV6-6 and TRBJ2-1, with D tentatively TRBD1 (6 bases). This CDR3 contains 13 residues. Deletions cut 1 base from V and 8 bases from J, with 9 bases between. The germline V gene encodes CDR1 MNHNY and CDR2 SVGAGI (reference sequence). This CDR3 is CASSYWGRDEQFF. The CDR3 region has the DNA TGTGCCAGCAGTTACTGGGGGCGCGATGAGCAGTTCTTC.

With respect to this clonotype: A much larger clonotype is one base distant, so this may be a read error. V and J are TRBV28 and TRBJ2-1; D perhaps matches TRBD2 (6 bases). CDR1 MDHEN and CDR2 SYDVKM come from the germline V gene. Deletions cut 6 bases from V and 0 bases from J, with 18 bases between. CDR3 size: 17 residues. The CDR3 DNA sequence: TGTGCCAGCAGCCCAATAGCGGTCGACGACTCCTACAATGAGCAGTTCTTC. Its protein is CASSPIAVDDSYNEQFF.

The chain employs TRBV7-2 and TRBJ2-5, with D tentatively TRBD2 (6 bases). CDR1 is SGHTA and CDR2 is FQGNSA in the germline V gene. This CDR3 is built from 14 residues. With 5 bases removed from V and 5 bases from J, the gap between germline ends came to 15 bases. The CDR3 nucleotides are TGTGCCAGCAGCCTCCTTCGGGGAGGCGAGACCCAGTACTTC. Protein product: CASSLLRGGETQYF.

V is TRBV7-3 and J is TRBJ2-1; 10 positions agree with TRBD2. This CDR3 contains 15 residues. After removal of 4 bases from V and 4 bases from J, the junction contained 4 bases not matched to a gene. The germline V gene encodes CDR1 SGHTA and CDR2 FQGTGA. Here the CDR3 DNA reads TGTGCCAGCAGCTCAACTAGCGGGAATTACAATGAGCAGTTCTTC. Translated, it gives CASSSTSGNYNEQFF.

CDR3 nucleotides: TGCGCCAGCAGCCATCCGGGACAGGCGAACTATGGCTACACCTTC. Its translation: CASSHPGQANYGYTF. The chain joins TRBV4-1 to TRBJ1-2, with 8 bases aligning to TRBD1. Per the germline V gene, CDR1 is MGHRA and CDR2 is YSYEKL. The CDR3 spans 15 residues. After removal of 3 bases from V and 2 bases from J, the junction contained 5 bases not matched to a gene.

The chain has TRBV28 and TRBJ2-5, with D perhaps matching TRBD1 (6 bases). The CDR3 totals 13 residues. V dropped 6 bases and J dropped 0 bases, with 8 bases sitting between them. Germline CDR1 and CDR2: MDHEN and SYDVKM. The CDR3 loop is CASRGGNQETQYF. CDR3 in DNA: TGTGCCAGCAGAGGGGGAAACCAAGAGACCCAGTACTTC.

This chain joins TRBV6-4 and TRBJ2-1; TRBD2 aligns across 8 bases. This CDR3 has 15 amino acids. Per germline, CDR1 MRHNA and CDR2 SNTAGT. After removal of 3 bases from V and 6 bases from J, the junction contained 7 bases not matched to a gene. The CDR3 nucleotides read TGTGCCAGCAGTGAGGTAGCGGGAAAGGGCAATGAGCAGTTCTTC. Amino acid sequence: CASSEVAGKGNEQFF.

As concerns this clonotype: This could be a read error, since a much larger clone is one nucleotide away. This rearrangement joins TRBV28 to TRBJ1-1; maybe TRBD1 (5 bases). The CDR3 loop spans 15 amino acids. CDR1 and CDR2 (germline): MDHEN, SYDVKM. The V gene lost 3 bases and the J gene lost 4 bases, with 15 bases spanning the gap. As DNA, the CDR3 is TGTGCCAGCAGTTTGATAGGGAGGGGCTTCACTGAAGCTTTCTTT. This sequence encodes CASSLIGRGFTEAFF. Variable domain in full (rest from reference TRBV28 and TRBJ1-1): DVKVTQSSRYLVKRTGEKVFLECVQDMDHENMFWYRQDPGLGLRLIYFSYDVKMKEKGDIPEGYSVSREKKERFSLILESASTNQTSMYLCASSLIGRGFTEAFFGQGTRLTVV.

The V gene is TRBV12-3 or TRBV12-4, the J gene TRBJ2-3; 8 nucleotides align to TRBD2. Trimming cost V 2 bases and J 1 base; bases outside gene matches: 8. This CDR3 region has 17 residues. CDR3 region: CASSLCVGRACTDTQYF. The CDR3 DNA reads as TGTGCCAGCAGTTTATGTGTCGGGAGGGCCTGCACAGATACGCAGTATTTT.

With regard to this clonotype: A single base separates this from a much larger clone, so it may be a read error. The rearrangement links TRBV20-1 to TRBJ1-5; tentatively, D is TRBD1 (5 bases). Looked up from germline, CDR1 is DFQATT and CDR2 is SNEGSKA (reference sequence). The CDR3 is 12 amino acids. The CDR3 DNA reads as TGCAGTGCTAGACAGGGATCCCAGCACCAGCATTTT. This gives the protein CSARQGSQHQHF.

This clonotype appeared a few times. The J gene is TRBJ2-4, the V gene TRBV19; perhaps TRBD2 as D (6 bases). Germline V gene sequence: CDR1 LNHDA, CDR2 SQIVND (reference sequence). The CDR3 totals 11 residues. The V gene lost 6 bases and the J gene lost 9 bases, with 9 bases spanning the gap. In DNA, the CDR3 is TGTGCCAGTAGGGGGGGAAGCATTCAGTACTTC. Amino acid sequence: CASRGGSIQYF.

Remarks on this clonotype: This clone may be a read error of a much larger clone one base away. The chain employs TRBV28 and TRBJ2-7; D is perhaps TRBD1 or TRBD2 (5 bases each). Germline CDR1 reads MDHEN; CDR2 reads SYDVKM. The V and J ends lost 4 bases and 1 base respectively, with 14 bases between them. The CDR3 loop spans 15 amino acids. As DNA, the CDR3 is TGTGCCAGCAGTTCCGGGGCGGACCTTTCCTACGAGCAGTACTTC. Amino acid sequence: CASSSGADLSYEQYF.

This clonotype was detected only a few times. The chain combines TRBV27 with TRBJ2-5; 7 nucleotides align to TRBD1. The V and J ends lost 7 bases and 2 bases, in that order; junction bases with no gene match: 10. Germline CDR1 MNHEY, CDR2 SMNVEV (reference sequence). The CDR3 contains 15 residues. CDR3: CASNPLSGGQETQYF. The CDR3 nucleotides are TGTGCCAGCAACCCGCTTTCAGGGGGTCAAGAGACCCAGTACTTC.

For this clonotype: A single base separates this from a much larger clone, so it may be a read error. V is TRBV27 and J is TRBJ2-1, with D tentatively TRBD2 (6 bases). The germline V gene has CDR1 MNHEY and CDR2 SMNVEV (reference sequence). V was trimmed by 5 bases and J by 5 bases, leaving 22 bases between them. This CDR3 contains 17 residues. The CDR3 DNA reads TGTGCCAGCAGTCAGTTGACTAGTCTCGGTTACCACAATGAGCAGTTCTTC. Its protein is CASSQLTSLGYHNEQFF.

This clonotype was recorded at least ten times. The V and J genes are TRBV6-2 or TRBV6-3 and TRBJ2-1; TRBD2 aligns across 10 bases. CDR1 is MNHEY and CDR2 is SVGEGT in the germline V gene. The CDR3 extends over 16 amino acids. The trim removed 5 bases at V and 8 bases at J, leaving 12 bases unmatched. Here the CDR3 reads CASSDNLLAGVDEQFF. Written as DNA, the CDR3 is TGTGCCAGCAGTGACAACCTTCTAGCGGGAGTGGATGAGCAGTTCTTC.

A few counts support this clonotype. J is TRBJ2-7 and V is TRBV10-3; 8 bases map to TRBD1. CDR3 length: 11 residues. The ends lost 6 bases at V and 5 bases at J; junction bases unmatched: 0. CDR1 and CDR2 (germline): ENHRY, SYGVKD. CDR3 protein: CAIRQGDEQYF. The CDR3 DNA reads TGTGCCATCAGACAGGGGGACGAGCAGTACTTC.

At least ten counts were recorded for this clonotype. The rearrangement joins TRBV6-5 to TRBJ2-7; 12 nucleotides line up with TRBD2. V shed 2 bases and J 5 bases; nucleotides not matched to a gene: 7. Germline assignment: CDR1 MNHEY and CDR2 SVGAGI. The CDR3 runs to 16 residues. CDR3 region: CASSYHRLAGGHEQYF. The CDR3 region has the DNA TGTGCCAGCAGTTACCATCGCCTAGCGGGAGGGCACGAGCAGTACTTC.

This clonotype was counted a few times. The V gene is TRBV5-5, the J gene TRBJ2-1; D is unclear. Per the germline V gene, CDR1 is SGHKS and CDR2 is YYEKEE (reference sequence). The V gene lost 0 bases and the J gene lost 3 bases, with 10 bases spanning the gap. The CDR3 contains 15 residues. This chain's CDR3 is CASSLGYLYYNEQFF. For the CDR3, the DNA is TGTGCCAGCAGCTTGGGGTACCTCTACTACAATGAGCAGTTCTTC. Using reference TRBV5-5 and TRBJ2-1 for the parts outside the CDR3, the full variable domain is DAGVTQSPTHLIKTRGQQVTLRCSPISGHKSVSWYQQVLGQGPQFIFQYYEKEERGRGNFPDRFSARQFPNYSSELNVNALLLGDSALYLCASSLGYLYYNEQFFGPGTRLTVL.

A word on this clonotype: This clone may be a read error of a much larger clone one base away. This chain joins TRBV15 and TRBJ2-7; D is undetermined. The CDR3 has 16 amino acids. Germline V gives CDR1 LNHNV, CDR2 YYDKDF (reference sequence). Trimming left V 0 bases short and J 0 bases short, with 12 bases between. DNA for the CDR3: TGTGCCACCAGCAGAGATGAGTGGGGAACCTCCTACGAGCAGTACTTC. Translating it yields CATSRDEWGTSYEQYF.

This clonotype was counted many times. The chain joins TRBV28 to TRBJ1-5; TRBD1 aligns across 7 bases. Germline V gene lookup returns CDR1 MDHEN and CDR2 SYDVKM. Trimming removed 11 bases from V and 5 bases from J; junction bases left unmatched: 6. CDR3 length equals 12 residues. CDR3 sequence (DNA): TGTGCCCGACAGGGTTGTGATCAGCCCCAGCATTTT. Translating gives CARQGCDQPQHF.